This T cell receptor (beta chain) was observed in a study of Ad26.COV2.S vaccination and SARS-CoV-2 variants. Treatment in this sample: roughly 18 received Ad26.COV2.S at low or high dose, single or two shots; about five received placebo; per-sample allocation not given. Sample collection was performed on day 63 after the first vaccine or placebo injection. The CDR3 has 14 residues. Per germline, CDR1 SGHDN and CDR2 FVKESK. V was clipped by 1 base and J by 2 bases, with 8 bases between them. Using immunoSEQ multiplex PCR, the repertoire was profiled, and TCRdb retains in-frame clones only, with some absent. The repertoire consists of some 640,000 clones, with more than 70% occurring once and the leading ten covering around 1.4%.

Specimen: peripheral blood, collected in a trial of Ad26.COV2.S vaccine versus placebo. The chain carries TRBV14 and TRBJ2-5; D remains unclear. The clonotype comes from a person aged 18-65 years who received the Ad26.COV2.S COVID-19 vaccine or a placebo. The CDR3 DNA reads TGTGCCAGCAGCCAAGCGGCAGCACAAGAGACCCAGTACTTC. Translating it yields CASSQAAAQETQYF.